This entry is about one T cell receptor beta chain. Its antigen is unidentified. A read error may produce the germline difference seen at one junction end. The CDR3 contains 15 residues. CDR1 and CDR2 (germline): SEHNR, FQNEAQ (reference sequence). This sample was included in a study of cytomegalovirus exposure and HLA in healthy donors. As for the study in general: Among the approximately 370 donors who were genotyped, about 79% fell in the genetic ancestry cluster that is associated with self-reported Caucasian donors. Notes on the study in general: Cytomegalovirus status was reportedly diagnosed by the classifier with high specificity and sensitivity.

PCR used 60 Vbeta primers and 13 Jbeta primers. Measured with immunoSEQ multiplex PCR; TCRdb has only the in-frame clones, and not every one. The sample lists a few hundred thousand clones, around 83% occurring once. The sample consisted of PBMCs. V usage is TRBV7-9 and J usage is TRBJ1-1, with D possibly matching TRBD1 (5 bases). The origin of this receptor is a girl aged 5-17 years in good health and CMV-seronegative. The CDR3 is CSSSLLGVGNTEAFF. The CDR3 nucleotides read TGTTCCAGCAGCTTATTAGGGGTAGGGAACACTGAAGCTTTCTTT.